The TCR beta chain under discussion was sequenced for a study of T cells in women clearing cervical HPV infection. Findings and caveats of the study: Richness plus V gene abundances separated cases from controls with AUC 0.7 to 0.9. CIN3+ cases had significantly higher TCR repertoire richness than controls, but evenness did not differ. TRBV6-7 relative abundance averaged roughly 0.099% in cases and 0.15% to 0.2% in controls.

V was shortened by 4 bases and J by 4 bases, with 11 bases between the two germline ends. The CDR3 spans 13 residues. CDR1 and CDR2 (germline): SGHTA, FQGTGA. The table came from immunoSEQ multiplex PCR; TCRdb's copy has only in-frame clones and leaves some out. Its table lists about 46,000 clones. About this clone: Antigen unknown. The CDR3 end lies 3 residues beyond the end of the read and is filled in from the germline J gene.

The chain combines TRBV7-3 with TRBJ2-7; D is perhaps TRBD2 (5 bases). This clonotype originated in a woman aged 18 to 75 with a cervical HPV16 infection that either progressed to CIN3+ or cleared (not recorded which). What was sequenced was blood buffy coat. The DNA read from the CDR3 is TGTGCCAGCAGCTCCTCCGGGGAGTACGAG. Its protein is CASSSSGEYE. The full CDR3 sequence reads CASSSSGEYEQYF.